The present TCR beta chain was sequenced within a study of blood T cell repertoires in COVID-19. The CDR3 totals 22 residues. The method was immunoSEQ multiplex PCR; TCRdb's version includes in-frame clones alone and lacks a portion of them. The sample yields 270,000 or so clones, just under 90% seen once. This TCR was sampled from a woman under 40 with acute COVID-19. The rearrangement uses TRBV21-1 and TRBJ2-3; the D segment call TRBD1 is taken from the table without a DNA check. TRBV21-1 is a known pseudogene. Sequencing was carried out using PBMCs or T cells enriched from blood (not recorded which). The CDR3 DNA reads as TGTGCCAGCAGCAAAATCTCAACAACCCGCCGGTGGGCTCACAGGGGGAAAGATACGCAGTATTTT. This encodes CASSKISTTRRWAHRGKDTQYF.